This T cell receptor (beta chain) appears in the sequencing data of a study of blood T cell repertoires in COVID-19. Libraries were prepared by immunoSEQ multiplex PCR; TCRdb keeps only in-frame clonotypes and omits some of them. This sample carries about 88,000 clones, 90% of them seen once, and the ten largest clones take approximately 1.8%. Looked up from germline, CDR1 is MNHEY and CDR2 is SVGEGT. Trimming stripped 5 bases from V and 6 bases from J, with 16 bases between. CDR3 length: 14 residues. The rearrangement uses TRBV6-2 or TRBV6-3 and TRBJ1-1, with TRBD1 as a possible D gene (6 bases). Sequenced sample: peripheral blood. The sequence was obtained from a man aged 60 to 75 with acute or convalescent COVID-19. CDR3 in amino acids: CASSVTGKGAEAFF. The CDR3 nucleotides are TGTGCCAGCAGTGTCACAGGGAAAGGGGCTGAAGCTTTCTTT.